The clone carrying this T cell receptor beta chain was seen at least ten times. Its antigen is as yet unknown. This sample was included in a study of T cells after yellow fever vaccination. Points from the study as a whole: Most primary-vaccination clones reappeared after the booster (about 95% CD4, about 87% CD8). Abundant bulk-population clonotypes could contaminate the FACS-sorted repertoires.

TCRdb called the 5' RACE reads again in MiXCR, with one record for every CDR3 protein. The table includes about 160,000 distinct CDR3 sequences, 6% to 7.5% detected once. The V gene lost 3 bases and the J gene lost 4 bases, with 9 bases spanning the gap. Per the germline V gene, CDR1 is SQVTM and CDR2 is ANQGSEA. This CDR3 region has 12 residues. The sequenced sample was CD4+ T cells sorted from PBMCs, obtained around 5 days after the first yellow fever vaccination. This TCR derives from a man aged 18 to 30 who received the YFV17D yellow fever vaccine. The V gene is TRBV29-1, the J gene TRBJ1-2, with D hard to call. CDR3 in amino acids: CSVDQIIYGYTF. The DNA for the CDR3 is TGCAGCGTTGACCAGATAATCTATGGCTACACCTTC.